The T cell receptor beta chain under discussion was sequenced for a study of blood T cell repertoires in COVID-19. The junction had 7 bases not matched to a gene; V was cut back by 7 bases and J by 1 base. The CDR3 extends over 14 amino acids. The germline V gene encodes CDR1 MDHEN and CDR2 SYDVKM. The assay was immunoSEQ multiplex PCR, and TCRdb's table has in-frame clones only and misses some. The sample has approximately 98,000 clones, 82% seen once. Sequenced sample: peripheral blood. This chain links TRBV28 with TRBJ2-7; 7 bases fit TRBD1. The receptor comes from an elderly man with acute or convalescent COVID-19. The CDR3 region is CASTRPGGSYEQYF. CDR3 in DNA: TGTGCCAGCACCCGGCCAGGGGGATCCTACGAGCAGTACTTC.